The 29 T cell receptor beta chains listed next were all sequenced from one sample in a study of T-cell reconstitution after alpha-beta-depleted transplantation in children. Molecular barcoding with unique molecular identifiers was used for the TCRbeta library. TCRdb re-analysed the PCR reads in MiXCR, keeping a single row per CDR3 protein. The sample includes hundreds of thousands of distinct CDR3 sequences, around 17% of them seen just once. The material was PBMCs from the stem cell graft donor, obtained from the stem cell graft. The source of these receptors is a human donor who donated a stem cell graft to a child with acute myeloid leukemia.

This clonotype was observed a few times. The rearrangement links TRBV6-1 to TRBJ1-5; D is possibly TRBD1 (6 bases). The CDR3 spans 14 residues. The germline CDR1 and CDR2 sequences are MNHNS and SASEGT. V was cut by 5 bases and J by 5 bases, with 13 bases left in between. The CDR3 protein is CASSPGTGHQPQHF. The CDR3 bases are TGTGCCAGCAGTCCTGGAACAGGGCATCAGCCCCAGCATTTT.

This clonotype showed up just a few times. V is TRBV7-2 and J is TRBJ2-5; unclear D gene. This CDR3 region has 14 residues. Between the trimmed V and J ends, which lost 1 base and 7 bases, there was a span of 13 bases. In germline, CDR1 is SGHTA, CDR2 FQGNSA. CDR3 sequence (DNA): TGTGCCAGCAGCTTAGAGGGTCTATTTGGGACCCAGTACTTC. Translated: CASSLEGLFGTQYF.

A few counts support this clonotype. The chain has TRBV20-1 and TRBJ2-2, with TRBD2 identical over 8 bases. The CDR3 is 17 amino acids. CDR1 and CDR2 (germline): DFQATT, SNEGSKA (reference sequence). V dropped 1 base and J dropped 2; count of bases not matched to a gene: 9. In DNA, the CDR3 is TGCAGTGCTAGAGTGTCCTTCGGGGGGGGTAACACCGGGGAGCTGTTTTTT. It translates to CSARVSFGGGNTGELFF.

This clonotype was detected only a few times. The J gene is TRBJ1-1, the V gene TRBV5-6, with D unresolved. Germline assignment: CDR1 SGHDT and CDR2 YYEEEE. The CDR3 totals 15 residues. Trimming took off 4 bases at V and 4 bases at J, with 17 bases between the two ends. CDR3 amino acids: CASSPDSDGLTEAFF. The CDR3 bases are TGTGCCAGCAGCCCCGACTCCGACGGCCTCACTGAAGCTTTCTTT.

This clonotype was counted many times. V and J are TRBV29-1 and TRBJ1-2, with D possibly matching TRBD1 (6 bases). The ends were cut back, 4 bases at V and 3 bases at J, with 9 bases in the middle. This CDR3 region has 12 residues. Germline V gene lookup returns CDR1 SQVTM and CDR2 ANQGSEA. The CDR3: CSVASGDYGYTF. CDR3 nucleotides: TGCAGCGTTGCGTCAGGGGACTATGGCTACACCTTC.

This clonotype was observed many times. The chain links TRBV7-2 to TRBJ1-2, with TRBD1 as a possible D gene (5 bases). V was pared by 5 bases and J by 1 base, with 11 bases between. CDR1 is SGHTA, CDR2 FQGNSA, per germline. This CDR3 is built from 14 residues. CDR3 coding DNA: TGTGCCAGCAGCGCGGGGCAGGATAACTATGGCTACACCTTC. The encoded protein is CASSAGQDNYGYTF.

Many counts were recorded for this clonotype. The genes are TRBV20-1 and TRBJ2-7; TRBD2 agrees at 9 bases. V gave up 3 bases and J gave up 0 bases; unmatched junction bases: 6. The CDR3 has 15 amino acids. Germline CDR1 DFQATT, CDR2 SNEGSKA (reference sequence). This chain's CDR3 is CSARGERGASYEQYV. As DNA, the CDR3 is TGCAGTGCTAGGGGTGAGCGGGGGGCCTCCTACGAGCAGTACGTC.

This clonotype was seen at least ten times. The J gene is TRBJ2-7, the V gene TRBV20-1; possible D gene TRBD1, 6 bases. This CDR3 has 14 residues. V gave up 7 bases and J gave up 2 bases, with 18 bases separating them. Germline V lookup: CDR1 DFQATT, CDR2 SNEGSKA (reference sequence). The CDR3 DNA follows: TGCAGTGTTACCCCCGGGACATCGACCTACGAGCAGTACTTC. Its translation is CSVTPGTSTYEQYF.

This clonotype was recorded at least ten times. The V gene is TRBV20-1, the J gene TRBJ2-2; perhaps D is TRBD1 or TRBD2 (5 bases each). The ends were cut back, 6 bases at V and 2 bases at J, with 13 bases in the middle. Looked up from germline, CDR1 is DFQATT and CDR2 is SNEGSKA (reference sequence). CDR3 size: 14 residues. CDR3 DNA sequence: TGCAGTGCGCCCTCTGGGACCAACACCGGGGAGCTGTTTTTT. Translated, it gives CSAPSGTNTGELFF.

V gene TRBV12-3 or TRBV12-4 combines with J gene TRBJ2-5; 7 positions match TRBD1. The CDR3 is made up of 15 amino acids. The junction had 6 bases not matched to a gene; V was cut back by 2 bases and J by 3 bases. The CDR3 spells CASSLSGTVKETQYF. As DNA, the CDR3 is TGTGCCAGCAGTTTATCCGGGACAGTTAAAGAGACCCAGTACTTC.

This clonotype was counted at least ten times. The chain is built from TRBV7-8 and TRBJ2-1; 8 bases fit TRBD1. V lost 5 bases to trimming and J lost 5 bases; unmatched junction nucleotides: 8. Germline CDR1 SGHVS, CDR2 FQNEAQ. The CDR3 totals 15 residues. CDR3 nucleotide sequence: TGTGCCAGCAGCGTCGCAGGGGGCCAAAACAATGAGCAGTTCTTC. Translating gives CASSVAGGQNNEQFF. The full variable domain, rest sourced from reference TRBV7-8 and TRBJ2-1, is GAGVSQSPRYKVAKRGQDVALRCDPISGHVSLFWYQQALGQGPEFLTYFQNEAQLDKSGLPSDRFFAERPEGSVSTLKIQRTQQEDSAVYLCASSVAGGQNNEQFFGPGTRLTVL.

This chain connects TRBV19 to TRBJ2-3, with no clear D. Trimming cost V 3 bases and J 0 bases, with 10 bases left between them. This CDR3 has 15 residues. Germline CDR1 is LNHDA and CDR2 is SQIVND (reference sequence). The CDR3 region has the DNA TGTGCCAGTAGTATGGCCAGATCTAGCACAGATACGCAGTATTTT. It codes for CASSMARSSTDTQYF.

Turning to this clonotype: A much larger clone lies one base from this, so it may be a read error. The rearrangement links TRBV12-3 or TRBV12-4 to TRBJ2-1; weak D call: TRBD2 (6 bases). V lost 6 bases to trimming and J lost 8 bases, with 17 bases between them. The CDR3 is 14 amino acids. The chain's CDR3 is CASRDTGRRDEQFF. CDR3 coding DNA: TGTGCCAGCAGGGATACGGGGAGGCGTGATGAGCAGTTCTTC.

This clonotype was seen only a few times. The V gene is TRBV12-3 or TRBV12-4, the J gene TRBJ2-1; no firm D call. The CDR3 runs to 12 residues. V gave up 6 bases and J gave up 8 bases, with 11 bases separating them. The CDR3 sequence is CASRATPDEQFF. Here the CDR3 DNA reads TGTGCCAGCAGAGCGACTCCCGATGAGCAGTTCTTC.

This clonotype showed up many times. The genes are TRBV7-6 and TRBJ1-5; D is unresolved. V was trimmed by 1 base and J by 13 bases, leaving 14 bases between them. The germline CDR1 and CDR2 sequences are SGHVS and FNYEAQ. This CDR3 contains 13 residues. The CDR3 is CASSLGVTSSQHF. In nucleotides, the CDR3 is TGTGCCAGCAGCTTAGGGGTGACCTCAAGTCAGCATTTT. Combining the CDR3 with reference TRBV7-6 and TRBJ1-5 gives the whole variable domain GAGVSQSPRYKVTKRGQDVALRCDPISGHVSLYWYRQALGQGPEFLTYFNYEAQQDKSGLPNDRFSAERPEGSISTLTIQRTEQRDSAMYRCASSLGVTSSQHFGDGTRLSIL.

In its sample, this clonotype was seen many times. A much larger clone differs from this one at a single base, so this may be a read error. This CDR3 is missing its conserved last phenylalanine or tryptophan, likely due to a read error. The rearrangement joins TRBV20-1 to TRBJ1-6; D not certain. Germline-derived CDR1 and CDR2 are DFQATT and SNEGSKA (reference sequence). V lost 0 bases to trimming and J lost 8 bases, with 11 bases between them. This CDR3 spans 14 amino acids. DNA of the CDR3: TGCAGTGCTAGAGATACCGGGGTGGATTCACCCCTCCACCTT. Protein sequence: CSARDTGVDSPLHL.

The J gene is TRBJ2-3, the V gene TRBV4-3; TRBD2 might be the D (5 bases). The CDR3 totals 15 residues. With 1 base removed from V and 2 bases from J, the gap between germline ends came to 10 bases. Germline CDR1 is LGHNA and CDR2 is YSLEER. The CDR3 DNA sequence: TGCGCCAGCAGCCAAGTGACTACCCCCACAGATACGCAGTATTTT. Translated, it gives CASSQVTTPTDTQYF.

This clonotype was seen a handful of times. J is TRBJ2-7 and V is TRBV9; TRBD1 might be the D (6 bases). V was cut by 4 bases and J by 5 bases, with 13 bases left in between. This CDR3 contains 13 residues. Per the germline V gene, CDR1 is SGDLS and CDR2 is YYNGEE. CDR3 amino acids: CASSPTPGDEQYV. The DNA for the CDR3 is TGTGCCAGCAGCCCAACCCCAGGGGACGAGCAGTACGTC.

This clonotype appeared many times. The chain is built from TRBV11-1 and TRBJ1-1, with D unresolved. Germline CDR1 reads SGHAT; CDR2 reads FQDESV (reference sequence). There are 14 residues in the CDR3. Trimming pared 1 base from V and 4 bases from J, leaving 10 bases between. The CDR3 sequence is CASSLELMGTEAFF. CDR3 nucleotides: TGTGCCAGCAGCTTAGAGTTGATGGGCACTGAAGCTTTCTTT.

V and J are TRBV12-3 or TRBV12-4 and TRBJ2-3; TRBD2 is a possible D gene (6 bases). This CDR3 is built from 15 residues. The ends were cut back, 7 bases at V and 2 bases at J, with 16 bases in the middle. CDR3 DNA sequence: TGTGCCAGCACCGTCGGGGGTGGATTCACAGATACGCAGTATTTT. The encoded protein is CASTVGGGFTDTQYF.

In its sample, this clonotype was seen a few times. V and J are TRBV7-2 and TRBJ2-1; the D gene is possibly TRBD2 (7 bases). CDR3 length: 16 residues. The germline V gene has CDR1 SGHTA and CDR2 FQGNSA. V was clipped by 1 base and J by 7 bases, with 17 bases between them. This CDR3 reads CASSLVSGAGRNEQFF. Written as DNA, the CDR3 is TGTGCCAGCAGCTTAGTTTCGGGGGCCGGGAGGAATGAGCAGTTCTTC.

This clonotype has only a few counts. The V and J genes are TRBV6-1 and TRBJ2-7; D unresolved. Between the trimmed V and J ends, which lost 0 bases and 6 bases, there was a span of 6 bases. Germline V CDR1 and CDR2: MNHNS, SASEGT. The CDR3 has 12 residues. The CDR3 is CASSEASGEQYV. CDR3 nucleotide sequence: TGTGCCAGCAGTGAAGCCTCCGGCGAGCAGTACGTC.

In the case of this clonotype: A single base separates this from a much larger clone, so it may be a read error. This chain links TRBV12-3 or TRBV12-4 with TRBJ2-1; D is perhaps TRBD2 (6 bases). V was shortened by 3 bases and J by 4 bases, with 13 bases between the two germline ends. The CDR3 is 15 amino acids. CDR3 in amino acids: CASSFTGGLYNEQFF. Here the CDR3 DNA reads TGTGCCAGCAGTTTCACTGGCGGACTATACAATGAGCAGTTCTTC.

The sample holds many counts of this clonotype. The chain carries TRBV4-3 and TRBJ2-2; D may be TRBD1 or TRBD2 (5 bases each). Germline V CDR1 and CDR2: LGHNA, YSLEER. CDR3 length equals 17 residues. V lost 0 bases to trimming and J lost 4 bases, with 15 bases between them. The CDR3: CASSQDSPGQATGELFF. The CDR3 nucleotides are TGCGCCAGCAGCCAAGATAGTCCGGGGCAGGCCACCGGGGAGCTGTTTTTT.

This clonotype was recorded many times. This chain joins TRBV20-1 and TRBJ1-1, with D possibly being TRBD1 (5 bases). V dropped 3 bases and J dropped 5 bases, with 22 bases sitting between them. This CDR3 contains 16 residues. From germline, CDR1 is DFQATT and CDR2 SNEGSKA (reference sequence). DNA for the CDR3: TGCAGTGCTAGTCGGGGTCCGGTAGGTGGGGGGACTGAAGCTTTCTTT. This codes for CSASRGPVGGGTEAFF.

This clonotype has at least ten counts. The chain links TRBV20-1 to TRBJ2-1, with D perhaps TRBD2 (7 bases). Trimming pared 0 bases from V and 10 bases from J, leaving 19 bases between. The CDR3 contains 15 residues. CDR1 and CDR2 from the germline V gene are DFQATT and SNEGSKA (reference sequence). DNA for the CDR3: TGCAGTGCTAGAGATCTCCTGGGGGGGCTTTTAGAGCAGTTCTTC. Protein sequence: CSARDLLGGLLEQFF.

This clonotype was seen repeatedly, ten times or more. The genes are TRBV6-5 and TRBJ2-1; D may match TRBD1 or TRBD2 (5 bases each). The CDR3 runs 16 residues. Germline-derived CDR1 and CDR2 are MNHEY and SVGAGI. Trimming removed 4 bases from V and 5 bases from J, with 18 bases in between. The CDR3 DNA follows: TGTGCCAGCAGTTCTCGCCCGGACGTGGGACACAATGAGCAGTTCTTC. Translation gives CASSSRPDVGHNEQFF.

This clonotype has just a few counts. The rearrangement uses TRBV6-1 and TRBJ1-5, with D possibly TRBD1 on 5 matching bases. From germline, CDR1 is MNHNS and CDR2 SASEGT. The V gene lost 2 bases and the J gene lost 2 bases, with 13 bases spanning the gap. The CDR3 is 16 amino acids. The CDR3 sequence is CASSEPRRGGNQPQHF. In nucleotides, the CDR3 is TGTGCCAGCAGTGAACCACGTAGGGGCGGCAATCAGCCCCAGCATTTT.

This clonotype was seen repeatedly, ten times or more. This rearrangement joins TRBV5-1 to TRBJ1-3; D gene ambiguous. Deletions cut 0 bases from V and 4 bases from J, with 11 bases between. The CDR3 is 15 residues long. CDR1 is SGHRS and CDR2 is YFSETQ in the germline V gene. CDR3 sequence: CASSLDGSHGNTIYF. The CDR3 DNA sequence: TGCGCCAGCAGCTTGGATGGTAGCCACGGAAACACCATATATTTT.